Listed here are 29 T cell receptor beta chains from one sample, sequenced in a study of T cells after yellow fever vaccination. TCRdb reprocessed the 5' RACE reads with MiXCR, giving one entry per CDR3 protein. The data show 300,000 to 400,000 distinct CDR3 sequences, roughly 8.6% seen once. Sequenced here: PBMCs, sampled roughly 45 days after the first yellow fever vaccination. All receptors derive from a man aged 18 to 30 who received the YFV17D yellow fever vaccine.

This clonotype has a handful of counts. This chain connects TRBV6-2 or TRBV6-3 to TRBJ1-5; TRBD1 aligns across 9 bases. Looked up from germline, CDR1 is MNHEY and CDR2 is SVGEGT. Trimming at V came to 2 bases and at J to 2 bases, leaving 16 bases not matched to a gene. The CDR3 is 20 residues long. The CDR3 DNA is TGTGCCAGCAGTTACGCCGACTACAGGGGGCGAATGGTGGGCAATCAGCCCCAGCATTTT. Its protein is CASSYADYRGRMVGNQPQHF.

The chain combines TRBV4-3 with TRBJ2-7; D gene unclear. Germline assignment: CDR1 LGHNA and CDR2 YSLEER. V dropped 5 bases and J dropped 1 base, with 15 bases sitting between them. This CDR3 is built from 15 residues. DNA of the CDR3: TGCGCCAGCAGCTTTAATTACGGTGGGTCCTACGAGCAGTACGTC. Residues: CASSFNYGGSYEQYV.

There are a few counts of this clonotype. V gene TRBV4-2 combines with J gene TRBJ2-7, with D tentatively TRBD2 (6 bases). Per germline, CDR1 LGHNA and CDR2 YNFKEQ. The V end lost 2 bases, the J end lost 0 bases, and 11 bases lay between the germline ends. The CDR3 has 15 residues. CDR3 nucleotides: TGTGCCAGCAGCCAAAACGGGGGAGACTCCTACGAGCAGTACTTC. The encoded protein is CASSQNGGDSYEQYF.

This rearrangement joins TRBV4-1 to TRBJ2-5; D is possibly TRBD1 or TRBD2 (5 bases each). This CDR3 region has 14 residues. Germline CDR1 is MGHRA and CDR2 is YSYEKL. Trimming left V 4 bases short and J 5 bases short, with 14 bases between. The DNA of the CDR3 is TGCGCCAGCAGCCTCCGAACCAGGGAGGAGACCCAGTACTTC. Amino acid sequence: CASSLRTREETQYF.

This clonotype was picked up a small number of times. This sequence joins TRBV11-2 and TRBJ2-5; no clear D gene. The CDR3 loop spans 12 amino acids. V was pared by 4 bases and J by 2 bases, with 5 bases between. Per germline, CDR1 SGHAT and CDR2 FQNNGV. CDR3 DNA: TGTGCCAGCAGCTCCACACAAGAGACCCAGTACTTC. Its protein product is CASSSTQETQYF. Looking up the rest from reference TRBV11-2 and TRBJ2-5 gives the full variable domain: EAGVAQSPRYKIIEKRQSVAFWCNPISGHATLYWYQQILGQGPKLLIQFQNNGVVDDSQLPKDRFSAERLKGVDSTLKIQPAKLEDSAVYLCASSSTQETQYFGPGTRLLVL.

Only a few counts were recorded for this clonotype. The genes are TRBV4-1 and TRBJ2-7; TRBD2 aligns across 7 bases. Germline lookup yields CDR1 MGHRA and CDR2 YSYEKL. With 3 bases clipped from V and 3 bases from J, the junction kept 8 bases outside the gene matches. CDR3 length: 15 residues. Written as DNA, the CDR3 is TGCGCCAGCAGCCACCCTAGCGGTCTCGACTACGAGCAGTACTTC. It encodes CASSHPSGLDYEQYF.

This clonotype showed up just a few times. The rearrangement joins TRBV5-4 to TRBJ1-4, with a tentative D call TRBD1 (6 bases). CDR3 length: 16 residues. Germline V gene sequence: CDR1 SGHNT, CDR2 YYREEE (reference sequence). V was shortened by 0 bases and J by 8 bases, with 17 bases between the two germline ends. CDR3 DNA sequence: TGTGCCAGCAGCTTGGCCGGGGACAATTTCTCGGAAAAACTGTTTTTT. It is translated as CASSLAGDNFSEKLFF.

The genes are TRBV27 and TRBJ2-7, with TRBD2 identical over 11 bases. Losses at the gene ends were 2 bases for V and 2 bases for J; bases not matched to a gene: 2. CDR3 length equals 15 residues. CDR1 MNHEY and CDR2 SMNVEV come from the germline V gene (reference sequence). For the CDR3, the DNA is TGTGCCAGCAGTTTAAAGGGACTAGCGGCCTACGAGCAGTACTTC. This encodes CASSLKGLAAYEQYF.

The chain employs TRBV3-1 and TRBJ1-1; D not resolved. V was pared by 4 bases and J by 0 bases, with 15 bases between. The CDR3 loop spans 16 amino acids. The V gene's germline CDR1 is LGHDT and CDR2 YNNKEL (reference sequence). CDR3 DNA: TGTGCCAGCAGCCGAAATCCGAACACTCTGAACACTGAAGCTTTCTTT. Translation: CASSRNPNTLNTEAFF.

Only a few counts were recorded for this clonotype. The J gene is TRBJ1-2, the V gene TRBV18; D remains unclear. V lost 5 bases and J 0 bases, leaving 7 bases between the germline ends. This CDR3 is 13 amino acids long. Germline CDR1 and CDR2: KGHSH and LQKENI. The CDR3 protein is CASSTEANYGYTF. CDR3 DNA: TGTGCCAGCTCAACGGAAGCTAACTATGGCTACACCTTC.

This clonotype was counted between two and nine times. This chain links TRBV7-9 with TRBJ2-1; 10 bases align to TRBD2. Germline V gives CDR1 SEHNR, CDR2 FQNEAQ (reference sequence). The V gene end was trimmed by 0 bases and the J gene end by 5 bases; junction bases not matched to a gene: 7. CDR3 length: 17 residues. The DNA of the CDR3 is TGTGCCAGCAGCTTAGCCGCGGCTAGCGGGGGCCACAATGAGCAGTTCTTC. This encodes CASSLAAASGGHNEQFF.

The DNA of the CDR3 is TGTGCCAGCAGCTTAAACTCAGCGATGGGAGAGCAGTACTTC. Amino acid sequence: CASSLNSAMGEQYF. The V gene is TRBV13, the J gene TRBJ2-7; D ambiguous. The germline CDR1 and CDR2 sequences are PRHDT and FYEKMQ (reference sequence). V was pared by 2 bases and J by 7 bases, with 15 bases between. This CDR3 has 14 amino acids. The full variable domain, with the rest looked up from reference TRBV13 and TRBJ2-7, is AAGVIQSPRHLIKEKRETATLKCYPIPRHDTVYWYQQGPGQDPQFLISFYEKMQSDKGSIPDRFSAQQFSDYHSELNMSSLELGDSALYFCASSLNSAMGEQYFGPGTRLTVT.

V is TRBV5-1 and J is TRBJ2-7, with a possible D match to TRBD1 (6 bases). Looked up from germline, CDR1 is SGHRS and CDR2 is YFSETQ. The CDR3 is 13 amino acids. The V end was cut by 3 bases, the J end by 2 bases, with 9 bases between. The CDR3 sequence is CASSSGTTYEQYF. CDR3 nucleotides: TGCGCCAGCAGCTCGGGGACAACCTACGAGCAGTACTTC. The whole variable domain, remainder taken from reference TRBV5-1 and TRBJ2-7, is KAGVTQTPRYLIKTRGQQVTLSCSPISGHRSVSWYQQTPGQGLQFLFEYFSETQRNKGNFPGRFSGRQFSNSRSEMNVSTLELGDSALYLCASSSGTTYEQYFGPGTRLTVT.

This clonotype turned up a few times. CDR3 sequence: CAGGGQSNSPLHF. The DNA of the CDR3 is TGTGCCGGCGGAGGACAGAGCAATTCACCCCTCCACTTT. The J gene is TRBJ1-6, the V gene TRBV7-2; a weak D match, TRBD1 (6 bases). This CDR3 contains 13 residues. Germline V gives CDR1 SGHTA, CDR2 FQGNSA. The V gene lost 11 bases and the J gene lost 7 bases, with 15 bases spanning the gap.

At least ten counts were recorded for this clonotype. Here the CDR3 DNA reads TGTGCCAGCAGTTACAAAGGGAGCAATCAGCCCCAGCATTTT. This gives the protein CASSYKGSNQPQHF. The chain combines TRBV6-2 or TRBV6-3 with TRBJ1-5; no firm D call. V was trimmed by 2 bases and J by 1 base, leaving 6 bases between them. CDR1 and CDR2 (germline): MNHEY, SVGEGT. This CDR3 has 14 amino acids.

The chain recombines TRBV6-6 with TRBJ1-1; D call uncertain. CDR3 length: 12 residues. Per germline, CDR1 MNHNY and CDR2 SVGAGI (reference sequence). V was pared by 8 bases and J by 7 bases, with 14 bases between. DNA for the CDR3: TGTGCCAGCCTGCGGGGAGTAGTTGAAGCTTTCTTT. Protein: CASLRGVVEAFF.

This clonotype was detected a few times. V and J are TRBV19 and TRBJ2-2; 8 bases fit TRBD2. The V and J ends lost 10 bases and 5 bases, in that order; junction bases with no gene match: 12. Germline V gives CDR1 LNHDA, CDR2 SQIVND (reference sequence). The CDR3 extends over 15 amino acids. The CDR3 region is CATVYGGAGTGELFF. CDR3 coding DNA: TGTGCCACTGTATACGGGGGGGCAGGAACCGGGGAGCTGTTTTTT. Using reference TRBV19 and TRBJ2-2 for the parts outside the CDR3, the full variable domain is DGGITQSPKYLFRKEGQNVTLSCEQNLNHDAMYWYRQDPGQGLRLIYYSQIVNDFQKGDIAEGYSVSREKKESFPLTVTSAQKNPTAFYLCATVYGGAGTGELFFGEGSRLTVL.

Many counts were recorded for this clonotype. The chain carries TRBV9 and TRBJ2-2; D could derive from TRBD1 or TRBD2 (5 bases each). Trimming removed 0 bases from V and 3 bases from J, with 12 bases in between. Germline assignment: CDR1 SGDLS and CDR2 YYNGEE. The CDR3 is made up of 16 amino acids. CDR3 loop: CASSVGPGTYTGELFF. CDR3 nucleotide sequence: TGTGCCAGCAGCGTAGGCCCAGGGACGTACACCGGGGAGCTGTTTTTT.

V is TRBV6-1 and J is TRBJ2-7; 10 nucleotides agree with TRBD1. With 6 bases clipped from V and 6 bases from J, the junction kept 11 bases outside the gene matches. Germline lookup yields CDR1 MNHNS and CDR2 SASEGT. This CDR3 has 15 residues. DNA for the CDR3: TGTGCCAGCAGCCCGGGGACAGGGGATTTCTCCGAGCAGTACGTC. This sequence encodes CASSPGTGDFSEQYV.

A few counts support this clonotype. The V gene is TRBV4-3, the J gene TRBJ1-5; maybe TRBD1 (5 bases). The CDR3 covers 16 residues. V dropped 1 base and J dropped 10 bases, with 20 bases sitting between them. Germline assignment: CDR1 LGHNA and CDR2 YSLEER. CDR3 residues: CASSQGAPGQPSPQHF. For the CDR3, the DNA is TGCGCCAGCAGCCAAGGTGCCCCCGGACAACCCTCACCCCAGCATTTT.

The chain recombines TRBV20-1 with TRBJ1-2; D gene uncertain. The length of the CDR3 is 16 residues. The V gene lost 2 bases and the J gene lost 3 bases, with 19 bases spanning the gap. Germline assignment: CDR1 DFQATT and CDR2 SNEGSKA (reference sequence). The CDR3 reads CSARKVGILEDYGYTF. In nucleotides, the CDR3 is TGCAGTGCTAGAAAGGTCGGCATCCTCGAGGACTATGGCTACACCTTC.

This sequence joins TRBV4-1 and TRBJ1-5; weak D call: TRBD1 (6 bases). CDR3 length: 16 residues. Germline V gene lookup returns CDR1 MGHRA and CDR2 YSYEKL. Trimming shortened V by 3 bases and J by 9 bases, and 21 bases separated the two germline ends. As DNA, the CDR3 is TGCGCCAGCAGCCAGGATATGGTACAGGGTCTTCCGCCCCAGCATTTT. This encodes CASSQDMVQGLPPQHF.

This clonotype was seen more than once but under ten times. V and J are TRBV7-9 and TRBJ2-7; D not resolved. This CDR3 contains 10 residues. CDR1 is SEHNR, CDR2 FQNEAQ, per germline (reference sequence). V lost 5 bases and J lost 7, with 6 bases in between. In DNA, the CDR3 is TGTGCCAGCAGCGGTAATGAGCAGTACTTC. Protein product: CASSGNEQYF.

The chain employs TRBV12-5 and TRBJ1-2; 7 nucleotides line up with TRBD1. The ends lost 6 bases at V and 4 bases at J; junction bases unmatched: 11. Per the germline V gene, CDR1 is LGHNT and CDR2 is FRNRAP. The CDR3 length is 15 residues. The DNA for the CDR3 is TGTGCTAGTGGCCGAGAGGCAGGGGGTCTCTATGGCTACACCTTC. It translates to CASGREAGGLYGYTF.

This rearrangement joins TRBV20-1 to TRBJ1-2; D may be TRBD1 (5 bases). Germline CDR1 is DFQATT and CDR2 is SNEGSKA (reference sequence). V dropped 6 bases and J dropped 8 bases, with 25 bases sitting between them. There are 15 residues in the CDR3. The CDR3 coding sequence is TGCAGTGCCCGCCCGGTGGGACTACCCTCGGAGGGCTACACCTTC. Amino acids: CSARPVGLPSEGYTF.

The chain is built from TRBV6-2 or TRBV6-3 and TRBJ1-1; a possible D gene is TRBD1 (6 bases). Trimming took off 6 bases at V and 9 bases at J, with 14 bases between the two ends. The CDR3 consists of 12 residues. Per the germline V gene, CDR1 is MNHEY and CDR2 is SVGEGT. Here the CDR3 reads CASSLTGRQAFF. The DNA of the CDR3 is TGTGCCAGCAGCTTGACAGGCAGGCAAGCTTTCTTT.

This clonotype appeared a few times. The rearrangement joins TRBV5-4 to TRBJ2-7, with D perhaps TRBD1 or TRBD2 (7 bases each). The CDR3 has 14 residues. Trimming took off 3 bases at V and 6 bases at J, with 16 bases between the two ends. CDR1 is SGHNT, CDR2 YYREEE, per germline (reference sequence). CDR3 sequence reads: CASSSWEGAAEQYF. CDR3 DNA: TGTGCCAGCAGCTCCTGGGAGGGGGCGGCCGAGCAGTACTTC. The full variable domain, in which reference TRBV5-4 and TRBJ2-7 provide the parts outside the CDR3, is ETGVTQSPTHLIKTRGQQVTLRCSSQSGHNTVSWYQQALGQGPQFIFQYYREEENGRGNFPPRFSGLQFPNYSSELNVNALELDDSALYLCASSSWEGAAEQYFGPGTRLTVT.

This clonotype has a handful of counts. CDR3 residues: CASSQDAPTSGGVYNEQFF. CDR3 sequence (DNA): TGTGCCAGCAGCCAAGATGCCCCAACTAGCGGGGGGGTCTACAATGAGCAGTTCTTC. This chain links TRBV4-2 with TRBJ2-1; 13 bases map to TRBD2. Germline CDR1 reads LGHNA; CDR2 reads YNFKEQ. The junction had 8 bases not matched to a gene; V was cut back by 0 bases and J by 3 bases. The CDR3 length is 19 residues.

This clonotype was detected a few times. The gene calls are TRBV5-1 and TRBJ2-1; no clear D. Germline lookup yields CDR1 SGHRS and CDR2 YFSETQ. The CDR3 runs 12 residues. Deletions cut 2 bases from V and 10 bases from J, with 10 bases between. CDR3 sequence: CASSFGLGEQFF. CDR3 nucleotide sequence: TGCGCCAGCAGCTTTGGGTTAGGCGAGCAGTTCTTC.